This T cell receptor beta chain is from a study of beta chain features in type 1 diabetes. This CDR3 comprises 14 residues. Germline V gene sequence: CDR1 SSHAT, CDR2 FNYEAQ (reference sequence). TCRB transcripts that were expressed got sequenced, as all of the isolated RNA had been reverse transcribed. The repertoire was sequenced with immunoSEQ multiplex PCR; TCRdb's copy has only in-frame clones and lacks some. The sample yields under 200,000 clones, around 8.3% seen once. This clone showed up just a few times. No antigen is known for it. The junction departs from germline at one end; a sequencing error may be responsible. Findings of the study overall: Among patients with Type 1 diabetes, TCRB CDR3s were moderately but significantly shorter in every one of the four CD4+ subsets. Among type 1 diabetes patients, VDJ junctions had fewer insertions and more deletions. Using cDNA template may skew counts toward highly expressing activated cells.

The sequence came from a woman under 30 with type 1 diabetes. The sample comprised central memory CD4+ T cells from blood. The rearrangement joins TRBV7-7 to TRBJ2-7; 9 bases are a match to TRBD2. CDR3 region: CASSLGREGYEQYF. The CDR3 nucleotides read TGTGCTAGCAGCTTAGGGCGGGAGGGCTACGAGCAGTACTTC. The variable domain in full, completed from reference TRBV7-7 and TRBJ2-7, reads GAGVSQSPRYKVTKRGQDVTLRCDPISSHATLYWYQQALGQGPEFLTYFNYEAQPDKSGLPSDRFSAERPEGSISTLTIQRTEQRDSAMYRCASSLGREGYEQYFGPGTRLTVT.